This is a list of T cell receptor beta chains from one sample in a study of T cell responses to AZD1222 COVID-19 vaccine. The assay was immunoSEQ multiplex PCR, and TCRdb's table has in-frame clones only and misses some. The sample carries 200,000 to 250,000 clones, about 94% recorded once. The material sequenced was peripheral blood, taken 28 days after the second dose of the MenACWY control vaccine. Receptors originate from an adult who received the MenACWY meningococcal vaccine as a control. Both conserved end residues are part of each CDR3. The order of the fields is V gene, D gene, J gene, clone size, CDR3 protein, CDR3 DNA. The D gene is left open where the match is weak. Clone size is shown for a subset of rows, as once, few, many or a class of expanded clone.

v_call: TRBV7-2
d_call: TRBD1
j_call: TRBJ2-3
clone_size: NA
cdr3_aa: CASSGRGPTDTQYF
cdr3_nt: TGTGCCAGCAGCGGTAGGGGGCCAACAGATACGCAGTATTTT

v_call: TRBV7-8
d_call: NA
j_call: TRBJ1-4
clone_size: NA
cdr3_aa: CASSHGTGMEKLFF
cdr3_nt: TGTGCCAGCAGCCACGGGACGGGGATGGAAAAACTGTTTTTT

v_call: TRBV6-1
d_call: NA
j_call: TRBJ2-7
clone_size: few
cdr3_aa: CASSEAGPSHEQYF
cdr3_nt: TGTGCCAGCAGTGAAGCTGGGCCTTCCCACGAGCAGTACTTC

v_call: TRBV5-1
d_call: NA
j_call: TRBJ1-2
clone_size: NA
cdr3_aa: CASSSVALESRVYGYTF
cdr3_nt: TGCGCCAGCAGCTCTGTGGCGCTCGAGTCTCGAGTCTATGGCTACACCTTC

v_call: TRBV13
d_call: TRBD2
j_call: TRBJ2-1
clone_size: NA
cdr3_aa: CASSPLAGGGNEQFF
cdr3_nt: TGTGCCAGCAGCCCACTGGCCGGGGGAGGGAATGAGCAGTTCTTC

v_call: TRBV3-1/TRBV3-2
d_call: TRBD1
j_call: TRBJ2-7
clone_size: NA
cdr3_aa: CASSRTGTGWEQYF
cdr3_nt: TGTGCCAGCAGCCGGACCGGGACAGGGTGGGAGCAGTACTTC

v_call: TRBV29-1
d_call: NA
j_call: TRBJ1-1
clone_size: NA
cdr3_aa: CSVEGMSLGTEAFF
cdr3_nt: TGCAGCGTTGAAGGGATGTCGCTCGGCACTGAAGCTTTCTTT

v_call: TRBV12-3/TRBV12-4
d_call: NA
j_call: TRBJ2-7
clone_size: NA
cdr3_aa: CASSSDFSYEQYF
cdr3_nt: TGTGCCAGCAGTTCAGACTTTTCCTACGAGCAGTACTTC

v_call: TRBV7-6
d_call: NA
j_call: TRBJ1-1
clone_size: NA
cdr3_aa: CASSLAPRVGGSNTEAFF
cdr3_nt: TGTGCCAGCAGCTTAGCGCCTCGGGTTGGGGGTTCCAACACTGAAGCTTTCTTT

v_call: TRBV6-5
d_call: NA
j_call: TRBJ2-7
clone_size: NA
cdr3_aa: CASWGVGDTSYEQYF
cdr3_nt: TGTGCCAGCTGGGGAGTCGGGGATACTTCCTACGAGCAGTACTTC

v_call: TRBV30
d_call: NA
j_call: TRBJ2-7
clone_size: NA
cdr3_aa: CAWSSGLQGKEQYF
cdr3_nt: TGTGCCTGGAGTAGCGGACTTCAGGGAAAGGAGCAGTACTTC

v_call: TRBV18
d_call: NA
j_call: TRBJ2-3
clone_size: once
cdr3_aa: CASGHGADTQYF
cdr3_nt: TGTGCCAGCGGTCACGGGGCGGATACGCAGTATTTT

v_call: TRBV10-3
d_call: NA
j_call: TRBJ2-5
clone_size: NA
cdr3_aa: CAISERDILVSGETQYF
cdr3_nt: TGTGCCATCAGCGAGCGGGACATCTTGGTGTCCGGCGAGACCCAGTACTTC

v_call: TRBV5-4
d_call: NA
j_call: TRBJ2-7
clone_size: NA
cdr3_aa: CASSLADYEQYF
cdr3_nt: TGTGCCAGCAGCTTAGCAGATTACGAGCAGTACTTC

v_call: TRBV4-1
d_call: NA
j_call: TRBJ2-3
clone_size: NA
cdr3_aa: CASSQGAVDTQYF
cdr3_nt: TGCGCCAGCAGCCAGGGGGCCGTAGATACGCAGTATTTT

v_call: TRBV6-1
d_call: NA
j_call: TRBJ2-7
clone_size: once
cdr3_aa: CASSEEVLQGRYEQYF
cdr3_nt: TGTGCCAGCAGTGAAGAAGTACTACAGGGTAGGTACGAGCAGTACTTC

v_call: TRBV11-2
d_call: NA
j_call: TRBJ2-3
clone_size: NA
cdr3_aa: CASSSPAGRGDTQYF
cdr3_nt: TGTGCCAGCAGCTCCCCCGCGGGGCGGGGAGATACGCAGTATTTT

v_call: TRBV4-2
d_call: NA
j_call: TRBJ1-2
clone_size: once
cdr3_aa: CASSQDTGNYGYTF
cdr3_nt: TGTGCCAGCAGCCAAGATACAGGGAACTATGGCTACACCTTC

v_call: TRBV18
d_call: NA
j_call: TRBJ1-5
clone_size: NA
cdr3_aa: CASSPGENQPQHF
cdr3_nt: TGTGCCAGCTCACCGGGAGAAAATCAGCCCCAGCATTTT

v_call: TRBV19
d_call: NA
j_call: TRBJ1-2
clone_size: NA
cdr3_aa: CASSISQGGDGYTF
cdr3_nt: TGTGCCAGTAGTATATCACAGGGCGGTGATGGCTACACCTTC

v_call: TRBV2
d_call: NA
j_call: TRBJ2-7
clone_size: NA
cdr3_aa: CASRGRPYEQYF
cdr3_nt: TGTGCCAGCAGGGGAAGACCCTACGAGCAGTACTTC

v_call: TRBV11-3
d_call: NA
j_call: TRBJ2-1
clone_size: NA
cdr3_aa: CASSLTRRAYNEQFF
cdr3_nt: TGTGCCAGCAGCTTAACGCGGAGAGCCTACAATGAGCAGTTCTTC

v_call: TRBV7-2
d_call: TRBD1
j_call: TRBJ1-1
clone_size: NA
cdr3_aa: CASSLAMTGVTEAFF
cdr3_nt: TGTGCCAGCAGCTTAGCCATGACAGGGGTAACTGAAGCTTTCTTT

v_call: TRBV3-1/TRBV3-2
d_call: TRBD1
j_call: TRBJ1-1
clone_size: NA
cdr3_aa: CASSHWDRQDEAFF
cdr3_nt: TGTGCCAGCAGCCACTGGGACAGGCAAGATGAAGCTTTCTTT

v_call: TRBV9
d_call: NA
j_call: TRBJ2-2
clone_size: NA
cdr3_aa: CASSIRQNTGELFF
cdr3_nt: TGTGCCAGCAGCATAAGACAGAACACCGGGGAGCTGTTTTTT

v_call: TRBV7-9
d_call: NA
j_call: TRBJ1-1
clone_size: NA
cdr3_aa: CATMRRGSSGTNTEAFF
cdr3_nt: TGTGCCACCATGCGAAGGGGAAGTAGTGGGACGAACACTGAAGCTTTCTTT

v_call: TRBV6-2/TRBV6-3
d_call: NA
j_call: TRBJ2-7
clone_size: NA
cdr3_aa: CASSYGLGASYEQYF
cdr3_nt: TGTGCCAGCAGTTACGGATTAGGGGCCTCCTACGAGCAGTACTTC

v_call: TRBV19
d_call: NA
j_call: TRBJ2-7
clone_size: NA
cdr3_aa: CASSDGYEQYF
cdr3_nt: TGTGCCAGTAGTGACGGCTACGAGCAGTACTTC

v_call: TRBV3-1/TRBV3-2
d_call: TRBD1
j_call: TRBJ2-5
clone_size: NA
cdr3_aa: CAGSQDLRTGWQETQYF
cdr3_nt: TGTGCCGGCAGCCAAGACCTCCGGACAGGGTGGCAAGAGACCCAGTACTTC

v_call: TRBV5-5
d_call: NA
j_call: TRBJ1-6
clone_size: NA
cdr3_aa: CASSPKRDGNSPLHF
cdr3_nt: TGTGCCAGCAGCCCGAAACGGGACGGTAATTCACCCCTCCACTTT

v_call: TRBV7-9
d_call: TRBD1
j_call: TRBJ2-2
clone_size: NA
cdr3_aa: CASSLGQGIDTGELFF
cdr3_nt: TGTGCCAGCAGCTTAGGACAGGGGATTGACACCGGGGAGCTGTTTTTT

v_call: TRBV5-6
d_call: NA
j_call: TRBJ1-5
clone_size: NA
cdr3_aa: CASSEGRGPSNQPQHF
cdr3_nt: TGTGCCAGCAGCGAGGGACGGGGACCTAGCAATCAGCCCCAGCATTTT

v_call: TRBV12-5
d_call: TRBD2
j_call: TRBJ2-3
clone_size: NA
cdr3_aa: CASGLVRPSGSSDTQYF
cdr3_nt: TGTGCTAGTGGTTTGGTACGTCCTAGCGGGAGTTCAGATACGCAGTATTTT

v_call: TRBV7-9
d_call: TRBD1
j_call: TRBJ2-7
clone_size: NA
cdr3_aa: CASSLPGQGAEQYF
cdr3_nt: TGTGCCAGCAGCCTCCCGGGACAGGGAGCCGAGCAGTACTTC

v_call: TRBV6-6
d_call: TRBD1
j_call: TRBJ1-5
clone_size: NA
cdr3_aa: CASSYPGQRNQPQHF
cdr3_nt: TGTGCCAGCAGTTACCCGGGACAGCGCAATCAGCCCCAGCATTTT

v_call: TRBV7-9
d_call: NA
j_call: TRBJ2-3
clone_size: NA
cdr3_aa: CASSSRLGTRTDTQYF
cdr3_nt: TGTGCCAGCAGCTCCCGCTTGGGGACCCGCACAGATACGCAGTATTTT

v_call: TRBV6-4
d_call: NA
j_call: TRBJ1-6
clone_size: NA
cdr3_aa: CASSEGGESPLHF
cdr3_nt: TGTGCCAGCAGTGAGGGGGGAGAGTCACCCCTCCACTTT

v_call: TRBV6-6
d_call: NA
j_call: TRBJ1-1
clone_size: few
cdr3_aa: CASSSSENTEAFF
cdr3_nt: TGTGCCAGCAGTTCCTCAGAGAACACTGAAGCTTTCTTT

v_call: TRBV21-1
d_call: NA
j_call: TRBJ2-3
clone_size: NA
cdr3_aa: CASSKEFMGTDTQYF
cdr3_nt: TGTGCCAGCAGCAAAGAATTCATGGGCACAGATACGCAGTATTTT

v_call: TRBV28
d_call: NA
j_call: TRBJ1-4
clone_size: NA
cdr3_aa: CASSFPPDRNEKLFF
cdr3_nt: TGTGCCAGCAGTTTTCCCCCCGACAGGAATGAAAAACTGTTTTTT

v_call: TRBV6-5
d_call: TRBD1
j_call: TRBJ1-1
clone_size: NA
cdr3_aa: CASRPGQSEAFF
cdr3_nt: TGTGCCAGCAGACCGGGACAGAGCGAAGCTTTCTTT

v_call: TRBV9
d_call: TRBD2
j_call: TRBJ2-5
clone_size: NA
cdr3_aa: CASSVTGTSGGAETQYF
cdr3_nt: TGTGCCAGCAGCGTTACCGGGACTAGCGGGGGGGCCGAGACCCAGTACTTC

v_call: TRBV27
d_call: TRBD2
j_call: TRBJ2-1
clone_size: NA
cdr3_aa: CASSGGLAPYDQFF
cdr3_nt: TGTGCCAGCAGTGGCGGACTAGCCCCTTACGACCAGTTCTTC

v_call: TRBV9
d_call: NA
j_call: TRBJ2-1
clone_size: NA
cdr3_aa: CASSEGLYNEQFF
cdr3_nt: TGTGCCAGCAGCGAGGGACTTTACAATGAGCAGTTCTTC

v_call: TRBV3-1/TRBV3-2
d_call: TRBD1
j_call: TRBJ2-7
clone_size: once
cdr3_aa: CASSQGFGTGVSYEQYF
cdr3_nt: TGTGCCAGCAGCCAAGGCTTCGGGACAGGGGTCTCCTACGAGCAGTACTTC

v_call: TRBV29-1
d_call: TRBD1
j_call: TRBJ1-2
clone_size: NA
cdr3_aa: CSVPGTGGGYGYTF
cdr3_nt: TGCAGCGTCCCCGGGACAGGGGGAGGTTATGGCTACACCTTC

v_call: TRBV5-1
d_call: TRBD1
j_call: TRBJ2-6
clone_size: NA
cdr3_aa: CASSADGQVSSGANVLTF
cdr3_nt: TGCGCCAGCAGCGCCGACGGACAGGTTAGCTCTGGGGCCAACGTCCTGACTTTC

v_call: TRBV27
d_call: NA
j_call: TRBJ2-7
clone_size: NA
cdr3_aa: CASSLKAVNYEQYF
cdr3_nt: TGTGCCAGCAGCCTAAAAGCCGTAAATTACGAGCAGTACTTC

v_call: TRBV7-2
d_call: TRBD1
j_call: TRBJ1-1
clone_size: NA
cdr3_aa: CASSPGTGFGTEAFF
cdr3_nt: TGTGCCAGCAGTCCCGGGACAGGGTTTGGCACTGAAGCTTTCTTT

v_call: TRBV6-5
d_call: TRBD1
j_call: TRBJ1-1
clone_size: NA
cdr3_aa: CASRPGDRNTEAFF
cdr3_nt: TGTGCCAGCAGGCCGGGGGACAGGAACACTGAAGCTTTCTTT

v_call: TRBV6-5
d_call: TRBD2
j_call: TRBJ2-7
clone_size: NA
cdr3_aa: CASRGSSGGYEQYF
cdr3_nt: TGTGCCAGCAGAGGGTCTAGCGGGGGGTACGAGCAGTACTTC

v_call: TRBV30
d_call: NA
j_call: TRBJ2-7
clone_size: once
cdr3_aa: CAWSVSGPYEQYF
cdr3_nt: TGTGCCTGGAGTGTATCAGGCCCCTACGAGCAGTACTTC

v_call: TRBV5-1
d_call: NA
j_call: TRBJ2-7
clone_size: NA
cdr3_aa: CASSLVQGYEQYF
cdr3_nt: TGCGCCAGCAGCTTGGTACAGGGCTACGAGCAGTACTTC

v_call: TRBV28
d_call: TRBD2
j_call: TRBJ2-2
clone_size: NA
cdr3_aa: CASSLSAAGGPSGELFF
cdr3_nt: TGTGCCAGCAGTTTATCGGCTGCGGGGGGGCCTTCCGGGGAGCTGTTTTTT

v_call: TRBV9
d_call: NA
j_call: TRBJ2-1
clone_size: NA
cdr3_aa: CASSAAGSYNEQFF
cdr3_nt: TGTGCCAGCAGCGCCGCTGGCTCCTACAATGAGCAGTTCTTC